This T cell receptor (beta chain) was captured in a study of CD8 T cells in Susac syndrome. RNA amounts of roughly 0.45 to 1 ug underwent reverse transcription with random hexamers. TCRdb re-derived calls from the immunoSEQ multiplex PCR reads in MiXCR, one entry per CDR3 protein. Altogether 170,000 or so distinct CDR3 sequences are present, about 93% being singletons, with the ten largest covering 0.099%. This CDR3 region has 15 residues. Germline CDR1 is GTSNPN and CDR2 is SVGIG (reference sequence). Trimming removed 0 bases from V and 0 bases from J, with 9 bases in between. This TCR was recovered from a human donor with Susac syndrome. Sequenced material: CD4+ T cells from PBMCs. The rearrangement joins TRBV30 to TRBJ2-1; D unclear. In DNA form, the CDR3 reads TGTGCCTGGAGTGTTAGAGCGAGCTCCTACAATGAGCAGTTCTTC. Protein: CAWSVRASSYNEQFF.